This is a list of T cell receptor beta chains from one sample in a study of technical replicates of blood from several donors. Libraries were prepared by immunoSEQ multiplex PCR; TCRdb keeps only in-frame clonotypes and omits some of them. This table holds about 59,000 clones, around 87% found once. Sequencing was performed on PBMCs. All receptors derive from a human donor in good health. Some clones in this sample may be carry-over from other donors' samples. Both conserved end residues are part of each CDR3. Each record gives: D gene, clone size, J gene, V gene, CDR3 protein, CDR3 DNA. The D gene is left open where the match is weak. Rows give clone size only sometimes, using once, few, many, or a class for an expanded clone.

-,-,TRBJ1-5,TRBV5-5,CASSLVGDSNQPQHF,TGTGCCAGCAGCTTGGTAGGGGACTCCAATCAGCCCCAGCATTTT
-,-,TRBJ1-1,TRBV7-8,CASSTWGPRGETEAFF,TGTGCCAGCAGCACATGGGGTCCACGGGGGGAAACTGAAGCTTTCTTT
TRBD2,-,TRBJ2-7,TRBV6-6,CASSPGGYEQYF,TGTGCCAGCAGCCCGGGGGGATACGAGCAGTACTTC
TRBD1,-,TRBJ1-5,TRBV2,CASSELTGGNTYSNQPQHF,TGTGCCAGCAGCGAGCTTACAGGGGGCAACACGTATAGCAATCAGCCCCAGCATTTT
TRBD1,-,TRBJ1-2,TRBV4-3,CASSQSRGSLGYTF,TGCGCCAGCAGCCAATCCAGGGGGAGTCTTGGCTACACCTTC
TRBD1,-,TRBJ1-2,TRBV19,CASSLQGAGRGYTF,TGTGCCAGTAGTTTACAGGGGGCTGGTAGAGGCTACACCTTC
-,-,TRBJ2-7,TRBV7-3,CASSPAGGLYEQYF,TGTGCCAGCAGCCCCGCCGGGGGGCTCTACGAGCAGTACTTC
-,few,TRBJ2-2,TRBV18,CASSPRLDWSGELFF,TGTGCCAGCTCACCACGACTAGATTGGTCCGGGGAGCTGTTTTTT
TRBD2,-,TRBJ2-1,TRBV4-3,CASSHSGGAFYNEQFF,TGCGCCAGCAGCCATAGCGGGGGGGCGTTCTACAATGAGCAGTTCTTC
TRBD2,-,TRBJ2-5,TRBV7-2,CASSLAASGGVRETQYF,TGTGCCAGCAGCTTAGCGGCTAGCGGGGGGGTCCGGGAGACCCAGTACTTC
-,-,TRBJ1-2,TRBV4-3,CASSQDSAAASYGYTF,TGCGCCAGCAGCCAAGATTCGGCAGCGGCTAGCTATGGCTACACCTTC
-,-,TRBJ2-1,TRBV9,CASSVGGGGYGEQFF,TGTGCCAGCAGCGTAGGAGGCGGGGGCTATGGCGAGCAGTTCTTC
-,-,TRBJ2-7,TRBV4-3,CASSQEGGNEQYF,TGCGCCAGCAGCCAAGAGGGGGGAAACGAGCAGTACTTC
-,-,TRBJ2-1,TRBV19,CASSIDQGRNEQFF,TGTGCCAGTAGTATAGATCAGGGTAGGAATGAGCAGTTCTTC
-,few,TRBJ1-1,TRBV6-6,CASSKTANTEAFF,TGTGCCAGCAGCAAGACAGCGAACACTGAAGCTTTCTTT
TRBD2,-,TRBJ2-3,TRBV7-9,CASSLSSGGSIGRDTQYF,TGTGCCAGCAGCTTATCTAGCGGGGGGTCCATCGGGAGAGATACGCAGTATTTT
TRBD2,-,TRBJ2-7,TRBV7-6,CASSHGTSGSYEQYF,TGTGCCAGCAGCCACGGGACTAGCGGCTCCTACGAGCAGTACTTC
-,-,TRBJ2-6,TRBV19,CASSISVSGANVLTF,TGTGCCAGTAGTATCAGTGTTTCTGGGGCCAACGTCCTGACTTTC
TRBD1,-,TRBJ2-2,TRBV5-1,CASRSRTGKHTGELFF,TGCGCCAGCAGATCTCGGACAGGGAAGCACACCGGGGAGCTGTTTTTT
-,-,TRBJ1-1,TRBV9,CASSAGGNTEAFF,TGTGCCAGCAGCGCGGGGGGGAACACTGAAGCTTTCTTT
-,-,TRBJ2-7,TRBV20-1,CSFGENYEQYF,TGCAGCTTCGGGGAGAACTACGAGCAGTACTTC
TRBD2,-,TRBJ2-7,TRBV19,CASSRTSGVYEQYF,TGTGCCAGTAGTAGGACTAGCGGGGTCTACGAGCAGTACTTC
TRBD1,once,TRBJ2-7,TRBV10-3,CAINQDRDYEQYF,TGTGCCATCAACCAGGACAGGGACTACGAGCAGTACTTC
TRBD1,-,TRBJ1-1,TRBV27,CASSLRGVNTEAFF,TGTGCCAGCAGTCTCAGGGGGGTGAACACTGAAGCTTTCTTT
-,few,TRBJ2-7,TRBV9,CASSVEQAPSSYEQYF,TGTGCCAGCAGCGTAGAGCAAGCACCTAGTTCCTACGAGCAGTACTTC
TRBD1,-,TRBJ1-4,TRBV19,CASSIRDRDEKLFF,TGTGCCAGTAGTATCAGGGACAGGGATGAAAAACTGTTTTTT
-,-,TRBJ1-5,TRBV7-2,CASSLNRDQPQHF,TGTGCCAGCAGCTTAAACCGGGATCAGCCCCAGCATTTT
-,once,TRBJ1-2,TRBV5-6,CASSQTPHYGYTF,TGTGCCAGCAGCCAGACACCACACTATGGCTACACCTTC
-,-,TRBJ2-3,TRBV6-4,CASSESGWTTDTQYF,TGTGCCAGCAGTGAAAGCGGGTGGACAACAGATACGCAGTATTTT
TRBD2,-,TRBJ2-2,TRBV7-3,CASSHPRGRTSGDTRELFF,TGTGCCAGCAGCCACCCTAGGGGGAGGACTAGCGGAGATACCAGGGAGCTGTTTTTT
TRBD1,-,TRBJ2-7,TRBV6-5,CASSLTGQGNSEQYF,TGTGCCAGCAGCCTGACGGGACAGGGTAATTCCGAGCAGTACTTC
TRBD1,once,TRBJ2-7,TRBV19,CASSAGSGQGYEQYF,TGTGCCAGTAGTGCGGGATCAGGACAGGGCTACGAGCAGTACTTC
-,-,TRBJ2-1,TRBV18,CASSPASGGAYNEQFF,TGTGCCAGCTCACCGGCTAGTGGCGGGGCCTACAATGAGCAGTTCTTC
TRBD1,once,TRBJ2-1,TRBV7-2,CASSPWTGAGNEQFF,TGTGCCAGCAGCCCATGGACAGGGGCGGGCAATGAGCAGTTCTTC
TRBD1,once,TRBJ1-1,TRBV7-9,CASSDPGRGITAEAFF,TGTGCCAGCAGCGACCCAGGCAGGGGGATTACGGCTGAAGCTTTCTTT
TRBD2,-,TRBJ2-7,TRBV28,CASSPWTSGTREQYF,TGTGCCAGCAGTCCGTGGACTAGCGGGACCCGCGAGCAGTACTTC
-,-,TRBJ2-7,TRBV27,CASSLAGSYEQYF,TGTGCCAGCAGTTTAGCGGGGTCCTACGAGCAGTACTTC
TRBD2,once,TRBJ2-1,TRBV7-3,CASSTKVASGTPEQFF,TGTGCCAGCAGCACTAAGGTGGCTAGCGGGACCCCAGAGCAGTTCTTC
TRBD2,-,TRBJ2-7,TRBV4-1,CASSQAAGNSYEQYF,TGCGCCAGCAGCCAAGCAGCGGGGAACTCCTACGAGCAGTACTTC
TRBD1,-,TRBJ1-1,TRBV29-1,CSVAKRDRGFRGNTEAFF,TGCAGCGTGGCCAAAAGAGACAGGGGGTTCCGTGGGAACACTGAAGCTTTCTTT
TRBD1,once,TRBJ2-3,TRBV29-1,CSVEGDRGTDTQYF,TGCAGCGTTGAGGGGGACAGGGGAACAGATACGCAGTATTTT
-,-,TRBJ1-3,TRBV5-5,CASSLVRETGNTIYF,TGTGCCAGCAGCTTGGTCAGGGAAACTGGAAACACCATATATTTT